A selection of T cell receptor beta chains follows, all from one sample in a study of T cells in Graves' hyperthyroidism and ophthalmopathy. Each CDR3 protein is one row after TCRdb ran MiXCR on the multiplex PCR reads. The data contain approximately 700,000 distinct CDR3 sequences, 45% of them singletons. Input material: peripheral blood or thyroid tissue (not recorded which). The receptors come from an adult man with Graves' disease, either hyperthyroidism or ophthalmopathy (not recorded which). The CDR3 runs from the conserved cysteine through the conserved F or W.

TRBJ2-7 TRBV11-2 15 CASSLVRGGLHEQYF
TRBJ1-1 TRBV7-9 14 CASSLAKGSTEAFF
TRBJ2-2 TRBV7-4 12 CASSLTYGELFF
TRBJ2-5 TRBV10-1 14 CASSARGPRETQYF
TRBJ2-5 TRBV5-1 14 CASSFSGDTETQYF
TRBJ2-5 TRBV11-2 14 CASSLDESVETQYF
TRBJ1-4 TRBV5-5 20 CASSLDPVGRRDSRNEKLFF
TRBJ1-5 TRBV15 16 CATSIGTGGSNQPQHF
TRBJ2-2 TRBV7-9 15 CASSPARRGAGELFF
TRBJ1-5 TRBV9 13 CASSVGGTEPQHF
TRBJ1-2 TRBV20-1 13 CSARDTGERGYTF
TRBJ1-6 TRBV7-2 16 CASSLNPGSYNSPLHF
TRBJ2-5 TRBV7-6 18 CASSCALGGRGRDQPQYF
TRBJ1-1 TRBV7-9 15 CASSQPGQGATEAFF
TRBJ2-7 TRBV7-9 16 CASSQESGGRLVEQYF
TRBJ1-5 TRBV5-1 13 CASSFSRGMHEHF
TRBJ2-5 TRBV10-3 12 CAISRQQETQYF
TRBJ2-5 TRBV29-1 12 CSVRVLGETQYF
TRBJ1-1 TRBV7-2 15 CASSHPDGGNTEAFF
TRBJ1-5 TRBV2 12 CASSEAVQPQHF
TRBJ2-7 TRBV14 14 CASSQDSSVNEQYF
TRBJ2-7 TRBV7-2 16 CASSHPGTGELYEQYF
TRBJ1-1 TRBV29-1 11 CSAIRNTEAFF
TRBJ1-4 TRBV7-2 16 CASSSGQGFANEKLFF
TRBJ1-2 TRBV19 16 CASRRLGDRTNYGYTF
TRBJ1-1 TRBV2 13 CGSGVEASTEAFF
TRBJ1-5 TRBV15 12 CATSMVLQPQHF
TRBJ1-1 TRBV29-1 12 CSVGGTVTEAFF
TRBJ1-2 TRBV5-1 15 CASSLGGTGPNGYTF
TRBJ1-2 TRBV12-3/TRBV12-4 12 CASSLRGNGYTF
TRBJ1-4 TRBV6-4 14 CASSDGGGNEKLFF
TRBJ2-5 TRBV24-1 15 CATSDRQGRAETQYF
TRBJ1-3 TRBV9 15 CASRRDRYSGNTIYF
TRBJ1-2 TRBV10-2 14 CASSYSQTPRGYTF
TRBJ1-5 TRBV2 15 CASSQDNGVKQPQHF
TRBJ1-2 TRBV7-2 15 CASSQDYGGNYGYTF
TRBJ1-2 TRBV20-1 12 CSAHPPPHGYTF
TRBJ2-7 TRBV7-2 13 CASSIAGGDEQYF
TRBJ2-7 TRBV20-1 14 CSARIDRLNYEQYF
TRBJ2-7 TRBV20-1 14 CSAKKDRRDHEQYF
TRBJ1-2 TRBV9 14 CASYGQPGNYGYTF
TRBJ1-5 TRBV24-1 15 CASSEALLSNQPQHF
TRBJ2-2 TRBV29-1 13 CSVVTGGSGELFF
TRBJ2-7 TRBV5-1 12 CASRKGAYEQYF